This TCR beta chain was captured in a study of T cell responses to AZD1222 COVID-19 vaccine. Germline CDR1 reads SGHRS; CDR2 reads YFSETQ. V was pared by 4 bases and J by 3 bases, with 13 bases between. The CDR3 has 14 residues. Sequencing was performed with immunoSEQ multiplex PCR; in TCRdb, only in-frame clones are kept and a portion is missing. The data contain 80,000 to 100,000 clones, roughly 90% of them singletons. The gene calls are TRBV5-1 and TRBJ1-2, with a possible D match to TRBD1 (5 bases). The sequence was obtained from an adult in good health. The material sequenced was peripheral blood, taken on day 0 of MenACWY control vaccination. In DNA, the CDR3 is TGCGCCAGCAGCGCCTCTACAGGAGACTATGGCTACACCTTC. Protein: CASSASTGDYGYTF. Filled out from reference TRBV5-1 and TRBJ1-2, the complete variable domain reads KAGVTQTPRYLIKTRGQQVTLSCSPISGHRSVSWYQQTPGQGLQFLFEYFSETQRNKGNFPGRFSGRQFSNSRSEMNVSTLELGDSALYLCASSASTGDYGYTFGSGTRLTVV.